The present entry profiles one TCR beta chain with its context. The data were produced by immunoSEQ multiplex PCR, yet TCRdb's version contains in-frame clones alone and is incomplete. The sample holds about 130,000 clones; approximately 88% are singletons and the top ten take 10%. CDR1 is MNHEY and CDR2 is SMNVEV in the germline V gene (reference sequence). Trimming stripped 6 bases from V and 1 base from J, with 13 bases between. The CDR3 sequence is 14 residues long. The sample belongs to a study of blood T cell repertoires in COVID-19. The receptor was derived from a man aged 50-59 years with acute or convalescent COVID-19. V and J are TRBV27 and TRBJ2-7, with TRBD2 as a possible D gene (5 bases). Specimen: peripheral blood. CDR3 sequence reads: CASRINRDSYEQYF. The DNA for the CDR3 is TGTGCCAGCAGGATAAACCGGGATTCCTACGAGCAGTACTTC.